This TCR beta chain was identified during a study of blood T cell repertoires in COVID-19. The germline V and J ends were trimmed by 4 bases and 6 bases, with 13 bases remaining between them. The CDR3 contains 14 residues. The V gene's germline CDR1 is ENHRY and CDR2 SYGVKD. The assay was immunoSEQ multiplex PCR, and TCRdb's table has in-frame clones only and misses some. In the table there are roughly 210,000 clones, around four fifths of which are singletons. The sequence was collected from a woman at least 80 years old with COVID-19, enrolled during active disease. The J gene is TRBJ2-1, the V gene TRBV10-3, with a possible D match to TRBD1 (6 bases). Sequenced material: peripheral blood. CDR3 DNA sequence: TGTGCCATCAGTGGGTCAGGGGTAATCAATGAGCAGTTCTTC. As protein: CAISGSGVINEQFF.